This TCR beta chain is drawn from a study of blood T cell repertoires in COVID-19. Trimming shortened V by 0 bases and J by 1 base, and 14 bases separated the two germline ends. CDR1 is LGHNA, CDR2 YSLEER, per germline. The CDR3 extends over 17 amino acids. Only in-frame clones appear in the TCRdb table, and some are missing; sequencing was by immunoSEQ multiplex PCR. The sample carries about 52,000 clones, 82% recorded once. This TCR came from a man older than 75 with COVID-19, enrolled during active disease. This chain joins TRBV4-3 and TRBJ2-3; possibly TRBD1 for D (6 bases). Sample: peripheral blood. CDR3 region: CASSQEGTGQGTDTQYF. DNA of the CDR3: TGCGCCAGCAGCCAAGAAGGCACAGGGCAGGGCACAGATACGCAGTATTTT.